These 14 T cell receptor beta chains came from one sample sequenced in a study of beta chain features in type 1 diabetes. Regarding the study as a whole: For Type 1 diabetes patients, all four CD4+ subsets carried TCRB CDR3s that were moderately but significantly shorter.

The whole isolated RNA underwent reverse transcription, so sequencing captured expressed TCRB transcripts. The repertoire was sequenced with immunoSEQ multiplex PCR; TCRdb's copy has only in-frame clones and lacks some. The sample has tens of thousands of clones, about two thirds seen once. No antigen has been identified for these receptors. Material: Tregs from blood. These receptors were taken from a man between 18 and 29 years old with type 1 diabetes.

This chain links TRBV5-4 with TRBJ2-3, with 9 bases matching TRBD1. CDR1 and CDR2 (germline): SGHNT, YYREEE (reference sequence). The CDR3 is made up of 15 amino acids. V lost 4 bases to trimming and J lost 3 bases; unmatched junction nucleotides: 6. The CDR3 nucleotides are TGTGCCAGCAGCCCCGGGACAGGGAGAACAGATACGCAGTATTTT. Protein: CASSPGTGRTDTQYF.

The chain is built from TRBV6-6 and TRBJ2-1, with 7 bases lining up with TRBD1. CDR3 length: 15 amino acids. Germline-derived CDR1 and CDR2 are MNHNY and SVGAGI (reference sequence). V lost 6 bases, J lost 0 bases, and 5 bases stayed unmatched. The CDR3 sequence: CASRSQGSSYNEQFF. Here the CDR3 DNA reads TGTGCCAGCAGATCACAGGGGAGCTCCTACAATGAGCAGTTCTTC.

This chain connects TRBV5-1 to TRBJ2-1, with TRBD2 matching 7 bases. V gave up 9 bases and J gave up 9 bases; unmatched junction bases: 12. CDR1 is SGHRS, CDR2 YFSETQ, per germline. The CDR3 has 13 residues. CDR3: CATRLGRGREQFF. Written as DNA, the CDR3 is TGCGCCACCCGGTTGGGGAGGGGTCGTGAGCAGTTCTTC. The variable domain in full, with the rest retrieved from reference TRBV5-1 and TRBJ2-1, is KAGVTQTPRYLIKTRGQQVTLSCSPISGHRSVSWYQQTPGQGLQFLFEYFSETQRNKGNFPGRFSGRQFSNSRSEMNVSTLELGDSALYLCATRLGRGREQFFGPGTRLTVL.

This chain's CDR3 is CASNPGLAGEYEQYF. CDR3 nucleotide sequence: TGCGCCAGTAACCCGGGACTAGCGGGAGAGTACGAGCAGTACTTC. This rearrangement joins TRBV10-1 to TRBJ2-7, with 14 positions matching TRBD2. CDR1 WNHNN and CDR2 SYGVQD come from the germline V gene (reference sequence). V shed 9 bases and J 4 bases; nucleotides not matched to a gene: 8. The CDR3 sequence is 15 residues long.

The chain links TRBV28 to TRBJ1-5, with 11 bases that match TRBD1. From germline, CDR1 is MDHEN and CDR2 SYDVKM. The V gene end was trimmed by 4 bases and the J gene end by 2 bases; junction bases not matched to a gene: 7. The CDR3 contains 17 residues. CDR3 loop: CASSSGTGGVGNQPQHF. The CDR3 coding sequence is TGTGCCAGCAGTTCCGGGACAGGGGGAGTGGGCAATCAGCCCCAGCATTTT.

The rearrangement links TRBV30 to TRBJ2-7; 11 positions agree with TRBD1. This CDR3 is 13 amino acids long. J gave up 7 bases and V 2 bases, and 4 bases lay outside the gene matches. Germline lookup yields CDR1 GTSNPN and CDR2 SVGIG (reference sequence). CDR3 amino acids: CAWSWTGGLEQYF. CDR3 coding DNA: TGTGCCTGGAGTTGGACAGGGGGCTTAGAGCAGTACTTC.

This clone was picked up a small number of times. V gene TRBV7-9 combines with J gene TRBJ2-1, with 7 bases that match TRBD2. CDR3 length: 15 residues. Trimming at V came to 8 bases and at J to 0 bases, leaving 7 bases not matched to a gene. Germline lookup yields CDR1 SEHNR and CDR2 FQNEAQ (reference sequence). The CDR3 DNA is TGTGCCAGCTATAGCGGGTCCCACTCCTACAATGAGCAGTTCTTC. Protein product: CASYSGSHSYNEQFF. The full variable domain, its missing parts supplied by reference TRBV7-9 and TRBJ2-1, is DTGVSQNPRHKITKRGQNVTFRCDPISEHNRLYWYRQTLGQGPEFLTYFQNEAQLEKSRLLSDRFSAERPKGSFSTLEIQRTEQGDSAMYLCASYSGSHSYNEQFFGPGTRLTVL.

Only a few counts were recorded for this clone. This rearrangement joins TRBV11-2 to TRBJ1-1; D is possibly TRBD1 (6 bases). Germline loops: CDR1 SGHAT, CDR2 FQNNGV. Trimming cost V 3 bases and J 0 bases, with 11 bases left between them. This CDR3 comprises 15 residues. CDR3 sequence reads: CASSFRQVLNTEAFF. In DNA, the CDR3 is TGTGCCAGCAGCTTCCGACAGGTCTTGAACACTGAAGCTTTCTTT.

V usage is TRBV27 and J usage is TRBJ2-3; perhaps TRBD2 as D (6 bases). The CDR3 loop spans 15 amino acids. Germline V gene sequence: CDR1 MNHEY, CDR2 SMNVEV (reference sequence). Trimming pared 5 bases from V and 2 bases from J, leaving 14 bases between. This chain's CDR3 is CASSRSGLFTDTQYF. The DNA of the CDR3 is TGTGCCAGCAGTCGAAGCGGGTTATTCACAGATACGCAGTATTTT.

The chain uses TRBV6-5 and TRBJ2-7, with 7 bases identical to TRBD1. Germline-derived CDR1 and CDR2 are MNHEY and SVGAGI. V trimming: 0 bases; J trimming: 2 bases; junction bases outside the gene matches: 4. CDR3 length equals 15 residues. CDR3 protein: CASSYSRDSTYEQYF. DNA for the CDR3: TGTGCCAGCAGTTACTCGAGGGACAGTACCTACGAGCAGTACTTC.

This clone was detected only a few times. The chain carries TRBV9 and TRBJ1-5; D uncertain. V was pared by 0 bases and J by 3 bases, with 13 bases between. CDR3 length: 16 residues. The germline V gene has CDR1 SGDLS and CDR2 YYNGEE. CDR3 DNA sequence: TGTGCCAGCAGCGTAGGGGCAGATGCTACCAATCAGCCCCAGCATTTT. Its protein is CASSVGADATNQPQHF.

The chain employs TRBV4-2 and TRBJ2-1; 8 nucleotides agree with TRBD2. The trim removed 1 base at V and 8 bases at J, leaving 1 base unmatched. CDR1 is LGHNA and CDR2 is YNFKEQ in the germline V gene. The CDR3 is 13 amino acids. CDR3 sequence reads: CASSQVTSDEQFF. Written as DNA, the CDR3 is TGTGCCAGCAGCCAAGTGACTAGCGATGAGCAGTTCTTC.

The J gene is TRBJ2-5, the V gene TRBV18, with D unresolved. The V end was cut by 4 bases, the J end by 1 base, with 4 bases between. Germline CDR1 reads KGHSH; CDR2 reads LQKENI. There are 12 residues in the CDR3. The CDR3 region is CASSRSQETQYF. CDR3 nucleotide sequence: TGTGCCAGCTCACGTAGCCAAGAGACCCAGTACTTC.

The chain links TRBV28 to TRBJ1-5, with unresolved D. The CDR3 sequence is 17 residues long. Per the germline V gene, CDR1 is MDHEN and CDR2 is SYDVKM. Trimming took 3 bases from V and 0 from J, leaving 15 bases between them. The CDR3 is CASSLVAPVNSNQPQHF. CDR3 bases: TGTGCCAGCAGTTTGGTCGCGCCGGTAAATAGCAATCAGCCCCAGCATTTT.